Listed here are 11 T cell receptor beta chains from one sample, sequenced in a study of human CD4 T cells and Enterobacteriaceae. The memory gate held CD4+ cells that were not CD45RA+CCR7+CD95- naive cells, over 98% pure. This table comes from immunoSEQ multiplex PCR, and its TCRdb copy is limited to in-frame clones, with some not included. The sample consists of tens of thousands of clones, roughly 80% of them appearing once. The specimen sequenced was memory CD4+ T cells from blood. The origin of the receptors is a human donor in good health.

The genes are TRBV10-1 and TRBJ1-4; D is possibly TRBD1 (5 bases). Trimming removed 3 bases from V and 4 bases from J, with 9 bases in between. The CDR3 totals 14 residues. Looked up from germline, CDR1 is WNHNN and CDR2 is SYGVQD (reference sequence). CDR3 DNA sequence: TGCGCCAGCAGTGAACAAGGGGATAATGAAAAACTGTTTTTT. Translating it yields CASSEQGDNEKLFF.

This chain joins TRBV19 and TRBJ1-1, with 12 bases that match TRBD1. Germline V gives CDR1 LNHDA, CDR2 SQIVND (reference sequence). CDR3 length: 15 residues. With 4 bases clipped from V and 7 bases from J, the junction kept 7 bases outside the gene matches. The CDR3 region is CASSTGQGAGGEAFF. CDR3 nucleotide sequence: TGTGCCAGTAGTACGGGACAGGGGGCCGGGGGTGAAGCTTTCTTT. Full variable domain (outside the CDR3, taken from reference TRBV19 and TRBJ1-1): DGGITQSPKYLFRKEGQNVTLSCEQNLNHDAMYWYRQDPGQGLRLIYYSQIVNDFQKGDIAEGYSVSREKKESFPLTVTSAQKNPTAFYLCASSTGQGAGGEAFFGQGTRLTVV.

This chain uses TRBV4-1 with TRBJ2-1; TRBD2 matches 12 bases. Germline V gene data show CDR1 as MGHRA and CDR2 as YSYEKL. V trimming: 0 bases; J trimming: 8 bases; junction bases outside the gene matches: 5. CDR3 length equals 16 residues. CDR3 in DNA: TGCGCCAGCAGCCAAGATCGACTAGCGGGAGCGGATGAGCAGTTCTTC. Its protein product is CASSQDRLAGADEQFF.

This chain joins TRBV9 and TRBJ2-7; TRBD1 agrees at 10 bases. This CDR3 region has 15 residues. Germline trimming cut 3 bases from V and 5 bases from J; bases unmatched to any gene: 8. The V gene's germline CDR1 is SGDLS and CDR2 YYNGEE. The CDR3 is CASSEGTGAPHEQYF. CDR3 coding DNA: TGTGCCAGCAGCGAAGGGACAGGGGCTCCTCACGAGCAGTACTTC.

The chain uses TRBV6-1 and TRBJ1-5, with D possibly matching TRBD1 (5 bases). The V gene's germline CDR1 is MNHNS and CDR2 SASEGT. V was clipped by 7 bases and J by 3 bases, with 13 bases between them. The CDR3 is 14 residues long. The CDR3, as DNA: TGTGCCAGCAACCGACAGCCTGCCAATCAGCCCCAGCATTTT. Its protein is CASNRQPANQPQHF.

A few counts support this clone. V and J are TRBV25-1 and TRBJ1-5; D is perhaps TRBD1 (5 bases). This CDR3 has 16 residues. Trimming left V 3 bases short and J 2 bases short, with 14 bases between. From germline, CDR1 is MGHDK and CDR2 SYGVNS. This CDR3 reads CASSDGGLFGNQPQHF. CDR3 in DNA: TGTGCCAGCAGTGATGGGGGACTCTTTGGCAATCAGCCCCAGCATTTT.

The rearrangement joins TRBV19 to TRBJ1-1; D ambiguous. Looked up from germline, CDR1 is LNHDA and CDR2 is SQIVND (reference sequence). Trimming took off 7 bases at V and 0 bases at J, with 21 bases between the two ends. The CDR3 spans 17 residues. CDR3 residues: CASNKRAGNYMNTEAFF. As DNA, the CDR3 is TGTGCCAGTAACAAAAGGGCAGGAAACTACATGAACACTGAAGCTTTCTTT.

There are a few counts of this clone. The rearrangement uses TRBV4-2 and TRBJ2-7, with 9 bases lining up with TRBD2. CDR3 length: 13 amino acids. Germline assignment: CDR1 LGHNA and CDR2 YNFKEQ. With V trimmed by 5 bases and J by 5 bases, 4 bases remained unmatched. The CDR3 is CASSARTSDEQYF. The CDR3 region has the DNA TGTGCCAGCAGCGCTCGGACTAGCGACGAGCAGTACTTC.

A few counts support this clone. The rearrangement links TRBV6-5 to TRBJ2-7, with 7 nucleotides matching TRBD1. The CDR3 consists of 14 residues. The J segment lost 3 bases and the V segment lost 2 bases, leaving 4 bases of the junction unmatched. Per the germline V gene, CDR1 is MNHEY and CDR2 is SVGAGI. Here the CDR3 DNA reads TGTGCCAGCAGTTACAAAGGGGGCGACTACGAGCAGTACTTC. It translates to CASSYKGGDYEQYF.

This rearrangement joins TRBV7-9 to TRBJ1-1; D remains ambiguous. CDR3 length: 15 residues. In germline, CDR1 is SEHNR, CDR2 FQNEAQ (reference sequence). Trimming removed 1 base from V and 5 bases from J, with 14 bases in between. The CDR3 sequence is CASSLELTERTEAFF. The CDR3 nucleotides are TGTGCCAGCAGCTTAGAGCTCACAGAGCGGACTGAAGCTTTCTTT.

The V gene is TRBV7-6, the J gene TRBJ1-1; perhaps TRBD1 as D (5 bases). The V gene's germline CDR1 is SGHVS and CDR2 FNYEAQ. Trimming took 2 bases from V and 0 from J, leaving 10 bases between them. The CDR3 has 15 residues. The DNA for the CDR3 is TGTGCCAGCAGCTTAAGCGGGGGGTTGAACACTGAAGCTTTCTTT. It specifies CASSLSGGLNTEAFF. The full variable domain, rest sourced from reference TRBV7-6 and TRBJ1-1, is GAGVSQSPRYKVTKRGQDVALRCDPISGHVSLYWYRQALGQGPEFLTYFNYEAQQDKSGLPNDRFSAERPEGSISTLTIQRTEQRDSAMYRCASSLSGGLNTEAFFGQGTRLTVV.